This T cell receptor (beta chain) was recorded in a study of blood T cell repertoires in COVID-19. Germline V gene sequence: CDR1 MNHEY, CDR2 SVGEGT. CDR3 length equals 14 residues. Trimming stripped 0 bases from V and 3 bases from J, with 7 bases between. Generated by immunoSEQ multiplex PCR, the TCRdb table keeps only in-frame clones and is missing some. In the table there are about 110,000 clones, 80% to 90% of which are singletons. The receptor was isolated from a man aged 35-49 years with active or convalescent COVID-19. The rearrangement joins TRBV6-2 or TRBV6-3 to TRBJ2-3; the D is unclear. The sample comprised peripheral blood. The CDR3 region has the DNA TGTGCCAGCAGTTACTCGAGAGGAACAGATACGCAGTATTTT. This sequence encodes CASSYSRGTDTQYF.